The rows below give T cell receptor beta chains drawn from one sample of a study of siplizumab effects on memory and regulatory T cells. Sequenced by immunoSEQ multiplex PCR; TCRdb stores in-frame clones only, minus some. The sample carries approximately 100,000 clones, more than 85% recorded once. Sample: CD4+ T cells sorted from blood. The receptors shown here come from a human donor in good health. Some clones in this sample may be carry-over from other donors' samples. CDR3s include the opening cysteine and the closing phenylalanine or tryptophan. The D gene is left open where the match is weak. Some rows mark clone size as missing; the rest say once, few, many or name a class of expanded clone.

d_gene	v_gene	abundance	j_gene	CDR3aa	CDR3nt
TRBD2	TRBV6-6	NA	TRBJ2-5	CASSPLAGRVGTQYF	TGTGCCAGCAGTCCACTAGCGGGAAGGGTCGGGACCCAGTACTTC
TRBD2	TRBV30	NA	TRBJ2-2	CAWKLAGLTGELFF	TGTGCCTGGAAACTAGCGGGGCTCACCGGGGAGCTGTTTTTT
NA	TRBV5-4	NA	TRBJ2-7	CASSLLEEAYEQYF	TGTGCCAGCAGCTTGTTAGAAGAGGCCTACGAGCAGTACTTC
NA	TRBV19	once	TRBJ2-1	CASSVQGLDNEQFF	TGTGCCAGTAGTGTACAGGGATTAGACAATGAGCAGTTCTTC
NA	TRBV16	NA	TRBJ1-5	CASSQSLGQPQHF	TGTGCCAGCAGCCAATCTCTCGGACAGCCCCAGCATTTT
TRBD1	TRBV6-1	NA	TRBJ1-6	CASSERGPSYNSPLHF	TGTGCCAGCAGTGAAAGGGGGCCTTCCTATAATTCACCCCTCCACTTT
TRBD2	TRBV5-1	NA	TRBJ2-7	CASSQASGSHSYEQYF	TGCGCCAGCAGCCAAGCTAGCGGGAGCCATTCCTACGAGCAGTACTTC
NA	TRBV13	NA	TRBJ2-7	CASSLAWRPYEQYF	TGTGCCAGCAGCTTAGCATGGAGACCCTACGAGCAGTACTTC
NA	TRBV6-6	NA	TRBJ1-2	CASSYSSRDRGGYTF	TGTGCCAGCAGTTACTCGAGCAGAGATCGCGGCGGCTACACCTTC
TRBD1	TRBV12-5	NA	TRBJ2-3	CASGATGGLTDTQYF	TGTGCTAGTGGGGCCACAGGGGGCCTCACAGATACGCAGTATTTT
NA	TRBV9	NA	TRBJ1-1	CASSVAPFMNTEAFF	TGTGCCAGCAGCGTAGCTCCCTTCATGAACACTGAAGCTTTCTTT
TRBD2	TRBV5-6	NA	TRBJ2-7	CASSLVSGLNYEQYF	TGTGCCAGCAGCTTGGTCTCGGGACTAAACTACGAGCAGTACTTC
NA	TRBV7-9	NA	TRBJ1-2	CASSLAGSNGYTF	TGTGCCAGCAGCTTAGCGGGAAGTAATGGCTACACCTTC
NA	TRBV14	NA	TRBJ2-2	CASSQVWTGELFF	TGTGCCAGCAGCCAAGTCTGGACCGGGGAGCTGTTTTTT
NA	TRBV27	few	TRBJ2-1	CASSLNAGRRQFF	TGTGCCAGCAGCTTGAACGCCGGCCGACGTCAGTTCTTC
NA	TRBV30	few	TRBJ1-3	CAWSVRGSGNTIYF	TGTGCCTGGAGTGTACGGGGTTCTGGAAACACCATATATTTT
TRBD2	TRBV7-9	NA	TRBJ2-5	CASSTLAGGPETQYF	TGTGCCAGCAGCACCCTAGCGGGAGGGCCGGAGACCCAGTACTTC
NA	TRBV5-1	NA	TRBJ2-3	CASSLVAGATDTQYF	TGCGCCAGCAGCTTGGTCGCGGGGGCCACAGATACGCAGTATTTT
NA	TRBV5-1	NA	TRBJ2-5	CASSLAQETQYF	TGCGCCAGCAGCTTGGCTCAAGAGACCCAGTACTTC
TRBD2	TRBV4-1	NA	TRBJ2-3	CASSQANRGTSGIWQYF	TGCGCCAGCAGCCAAGCCAACAGGGGGACTAGCGGGATCTGGCAGTATTTT
NA	TRBV19	NA	TRBJ2-3	CASSPPPGLLQSTDTQYF	TGTGCCAGTAGTCCACCCCCGGGACTCCTTCAAAGCACAGATACGCAGTATTTT
TRBD1	TRBV6-1	NA	TRBJ1-1	CASSDLGQGATEAFF	TGTGCCAGCAGTGACCTGGGACAGGGGGCCACTGAAGCTTTCTTT